Shown below are 28 T cell receptor beta chains from a single sample sequenced in a study of blood T cell repertoires in COVID-19. Clones were read by immunoSEQ multiplex PCR, and TCRdb kept only the in-frame ones, dropping some. The sample has just over 150,000 clones, 85% seen once. The sample taken for sequencing was peripheral blood. Receptor source: a human donor with acute or convalescent COVID-19. The donor label of this sample is uncertain.

The J gene is TRBJ2-5, the V gene TRBV5-1; 7 bases line up with TRBD2. V was clipped by 5 bases and J by 1 base; unmatched bases: 8. The length of the CDR3 is 15 residues. CDR1 is SGHRS, CDR2 YFSETQ, per germline. In nucleotides, the CDR3 is TGCGCCAGCAGGCGCGGGGAGGGGCTCCAAGAGACCCAGTACTTC. It specifies CASRRGEGLQETQYF. Based on the CDR3 plus reference TRBV5-1 and TRBJ2-5, the full variable domain is KAGVTQTPRYLIKTRGQQVTLSCSPISGHRSVSWYQQTPGQGLQFLFEYFSETQRNKGNFPGRFSGRQFSNSRSEMNVSTLELGDSALYLCASRRGEGLQETQYFGPGTRLLVL.

The chain uses TRBV4-2 and TRBJ1-2, with TRBD1 matching over 9 bases. The CDR3 consists of 16 residues. CDR1 is LGHNA and CDR2 is YNFKEQ in the germline V gene. J lost 7 bases, V lost 0 bases, and 9 bases had no gene match. The CDR3 coding sequence is TGTGCCAGCAGCCAAGATAGAAGGGGACAGGGCGCTGGCTACACCTTC. Amino acids: CASSQDRRGQGAGYTF.

The chain uses TRBV4-1 and TRBJ2-1; TRBD2 matches 8 bases. V was pared by 4 bases and J by 4 bases, with 6 bases of the junction left unmatched. The CDR3 runs 15 residues. Germline-derived CDR1 and CDR2 are MGHRA and YSYEKL. The CDR3 loop is CASSRTSGLYNEQFF. CDR3 DNA: TGCGCCAGCAGCCGAACTAGCGGACTTTACAATGAGCAGTTCTTC.

The V and J genes are TRBV5-1 and TRBJ1-2; TRBD1 matches 10 bases. This CDR3 is 15 amino acids long. Germline V gives CDR1 SGHRS, CDR2 YFSETQ. V was pared by 5 bases and J by 6 bases, with 10 bases of the junction left unmatched. The CDR3 reads CASSDPGTGVDGYTF. CDR3 in DNA: TGCGCCAGCAGTGACCCCGGGACAGGGGTAGATGGCTACACCTTC.

The sample holds one count of this clone. The rearrangement joins TRBV11-2 to TRBJ2-3; 11 nucleotides match TRBD2. CDR3 length equals 16 residues. Germline assignment: CDR1 SGHAT and CDR2 FQNNGV. After removal of 4 bases from V and 4 bases from J, the junction contained 7 bases not matched to a gene. The DNA of the CDR3 is TGTGCCAGCAGCTGGATAGCGGGGGGGCAGTCAGATACGCAGTATTTT. It codes for CASSWIAGGQSDTQYF.

The chain links TRBV7-2 to TRBJ1-5; perhaps TRBD1 as D (5 bases). The CDR3 consists of 15 residues. Trimming cost V 3 bases and J 2 bases, with 11 bases left between them. CDR1 and CDR2 from the germline V gene are SGHTA and FQGNSA. The CDR3 reads CASSFGGRGNQPQHF. The CDR3 coding sequence is TGTGCCAGCAGCTTCGGGGGGAGGGGCAATCAGCCCCAGCATTTT.

This clone was found a few times. V and J are TRBV29-1 and TRBJ2-1; tentative D call: TRBD2 (7 bases). Germline V gene lookup returns CDR1 SQVTM and CDR2 ANQGSEA. The CDR3 contains 13 residues. Trimming stripped 7 bases from V and 15 bases from J, with 25 bases between. The chain's CDR3 is CSADSSGGAPRFF. The CDR3 bases are TGCAGCGCCGACTCAAGTGGGGGGGCCCCTCGGTTCTTC.

This chain connects TRBV28 to TRBJ2-2; 7 bases align to TRBD1. The CDR3 runs 15 residues. The trim removed 6 bases at V and 2 bases at J, leaving 6 bases unmatched. CDR1 and CDR2 from the germline V gene are MDHEN and SYDVKM. CDR3 in DNA: TGTGCCAGCAGGCGACAGGGAGCAAACACCGGGGAGCTGTTTTTT. Translated, it gives CASRRQGANTGELFF.

The table lists this clone with a few counts. The chain couples TRBV6-5 to TRBJ1-4; D is unresolved. The germline V gene encodes CDR1 MNHEY and CDR2 SVGAGI. Trimming left V 4 bases short and J 8 bases short, with 11 bases between. The CDR3 loop spans 13 amino acids. CDR3 nucleotide sequence: TGTGCCAGCAGTTCGACGAAACAGGAAAAACTGTTTTTT. Translating it yields CASSSTKQEKLFF.

This clone was picked up one time. This chain uses TRBV5-4 with TRBJ1-1, with D maybe TRBD1 (5 bases). The CDR3 is 14 residues long. Germline CDR1 and CDR2: SGHNT and YYREEE (reference sequence). V dropped 7 bases and J dropped 2 bases, with 15 bases sitting between them. The CDR3 is CASLLDKINTEAFF. In DNA form, the CDR3 reads TGTGCCAGCCTCCTGGACAAAATAAACACTGAAGCTTTCTTT.

J is TRBJ2-2 and V is TRBV27; TRBD1 agrees at 8 bases. The CDR3 runs 15 residues. CDR1 is MNHEY and CDR2 is SMNVEV in the germline V gene (reference sequence). V shed 6 bases, J shed 5 bases, and the junction held 8 bases outside the gene matches. The CDR3 region is CASSPGGRKTGELFF. CDR3 coding DNA: TGTGCCAGCAGCCCAGGGGGCAGGAAGACCGGGGAGCTGTTTTTT.

The J gene is TRBJ1-2, the V gene TRBV25-1; D not certain. The CDR3 is 11 amino acids. Germline V gene sequence: CDR1 MGHDK, CDR2 SYGVNS. Deletions cut 6 bases from V and 9 bases from J, with 11 bases between. CDR3 amino acids: CASRTSFSYTF. In DNA, the CDR3 is TGTGCCAGCAGAACGAGCTTCAGCTACACCTTC.

The genes are TRBV9 and TRBJ2-7, with 9 bases matching TRBD1. The V and J ends lost 0 bases and 2 bases, in that order; junction bases with no gene match: 15. Germline values: CDR1 SGDLS, CDR2 YYNGEE. The CDR3 is made up of 19 amino acids. CDR3 sequence: CASSVESTHQTGGTYEQYF. The CDR3 DNA sequence: TGTGCCAGCAGCGTAGAGAGTACCCACCAGACAGGGGGAACCTACGAGCAGTACTTC.

The chain recombines TRBV19 with TRBJ1-4; D unresolved. The CDR3 covers 14 residues. The V gene lost 3 bases and the J gene lost 7 bases, with 12 bases spanning the gap. Germline assignment: CDR1 LNHDA and CDR2 SQIVND (reference sequence). CDR3 nucleotide sequence: TGTGCCAGTAGTATGGGTGGAGATGTTGAAAAACTGTTTTTT. As protein: CASSMGGDVEKLFF.

This chain connects TRBV7-9 to TRBJ2-6; weak D call: TRBD2 (5 bases). Germline assignment: CDR1 SEHNR and CDR2 FQNEAQ (reference sequence). V dropped 4 bases and J dropped 4 bases, with 11 bases sitting between them. The CDR3 covers 15 residues. The CDR3, as DNA: TGTGCCAGCAGCTCAACGGGGTCCGGGGCCAACGTCCTGACTTTC. It translates to CASSSTGSGANVLTF.

This clone has a handful of counts. V usage is TRBV5-1 and J usage is TRBJ2-3; 10 bases align to TRBD2. CDR3 size: 15 residues. Germline assignment: CDR1 SGHRS and CDR2 YFSETQ. J gave up 4 bases and V 2 bases, and 4 bases lay outside the gene matches. CDR3 amino acids: CASSFPSGGSDTQYF. In DNA, the CDR3 is TGCGCCAGCAGCTTCCCTAGCGGGGGCTCAGATACGCAGTATTTT.

This clone was seen only once. The chain is built from TRBV5-1 and TRBJ1-3; D is perhaps TRBD1 (6 bases). The germline CDR1 and CDR2 sequences are SGHRS and YFSETQ. The CDR3 totals 15 residues. V dropped 5 bases and J dropped 0 bases, with 12 bases sitting between them. For the CDR3, the DNA is TGCGCCAGCAGACCAGCGGGGGCCTCTGGAAACACCATATATTTT. Translated, it gives CASRPAGASGNTIYF.

The chain is built from TRBV30 and TRBJ1-4; possibly TRBD1 for D (6 bases). This CDR3 comprises 18 residues. V was clipped by 0 bases and J by 0 bases, with 17 bases between them. Germline-derived CDR1 and CDR2 are GTSNPN and SVGIG (reference sequence). Here the CDR3 DNA reads TGTGCCTGGAGTGTAAACAGGGAGTATCCTTCAACTAATGAAAAACTGTTTTTT. Its translation is CAWSVNREYPSTNEKLFF. The full variable domain, with the rest looked up from reference TRBV30 and TRBJ1-4, is SQTIHQWPATLVQPVGSPLSLECTVEGTSNPNLYWYRQAAGRGLQLLFYSVGIGQISSEVPQNLSASRPQDRQFILSSKKLLLSDSGFYLCAWSVNREYPSTNEKLFFGSGTQLSVL.

The chain carries TRBV15 and TRBJ1-1; 8 nucleotides agree with TRBD1. The V segment lost 1 base and the J segment 8 bases; nucleotides outside the gene matches: 9. This CDR3 has 15 amino acids. CDR1 and CDR2 from the germline V gene are LNHNV and YYDKDF (reference sequence). The CDR3 DNA is TGTGCCACCAGCAGAGGGGGGACAGGACAAACCGAAGCTTTCTTT. It is translated as CATSRGGTGQTEAFF.

The chain links TRBV21-1 to TRBJ1-4. TRBV21-1 is flagged as a pseudogene. The CDR3 contains 14 residues. CDR3 sequence reads: CASSLRTSNEKLFF. The CDR3 nucleotides are TGTGCCAGCAGCCTACGAACTAGTAATGAAAAACTGTTTTTT.

This clone came up once. The V gene is TRBV5-8, the J gene TRBJ2-1; 13 bases are shared with TRBD2. Germline V gene sequence: CDR1 SGHTS, CDR2 YDEGEE. The CDR3 extends over 15 amino acids. The trim removed 0 bases at V and 6 bases at J, leaving 0 bases unmatched. This chain's CDR3 is CASSLGLAGGNEQFF. As DNA, the CDR3 is TGTGCCAGCAGCTTGGGACTAGCGGGGGGCAATGAGCAGTTCTTC.

The DNA for the CDR3 is TGTGCCAGCAGCCCACGAGGTTCGAGCAATCAGCCCCAGCATTTT. Amino acids: CASSPRGSSNQPQHF. The V call is TRBV4-2, the J call TRBJ1-5; D not resolved. In germline, CDR1 is LGHNA, CDR2 YNFKEQ. The V gene lost 4 bases and the J gene lost 1 base, with 11 bases spanning the gap. The CDR3 runs 15 residues.

This rearrangement joins TRBV5-4 to TRBJ1-2; 9 nucleotides agree with TRBD1. The germline gives CDR1 SGHNT, CDR2 YYREEE (reference sequence). There are 14 residues in the CDR3. Germline trimming cut 1 base from V and 7 bases from J; bases unmatched to any gene: 5. Written as DNA, the CDR3 is TGTGCCAGCAGCTTGAGGGACAGGGATAGTGGCTACACCTTC. It yields the protein CASSLRDRDSGYTF.

V gene TRBV7-6 combines with J gene TRBJ1-6, with 10 bases identical to TRBD1. The CDR3 consists of 15 residues. After removal of 6 bases from V and 9 bases from J, the junction contained 8 bases not matched to a gene. Per germline, CDR1 SGHVS and CDR2 FNYEAQ. The chain's CDR3 is CASRLDRGRGSPLHF. CDR3 nucleotide sequence: TGTGCCAGCAGACTCGACAGGGGGCGAGGTTCACCCCTCCACTTT. The entire variable domain, with the rest obtained from reference TRBV7-6 and TRBJ1-6, is as follows: GAGVSQSPRYKVTKRGQDVALRCDPISGHVSLYWYRQALGQGPEFLTYFNYEAQQDKSGLPNDRFSAERPEGSISTLTIQRTEQRDSAMYRCASRLDRGRGSPLHFGNGTRLTVT.

The chain joins TRBV19 to TRBJ1-5, with TRBD1 identical over 7 bases. Looked up from germline, CDR1 is LNHDA and CDR2 is SQIVND (reference sequence). J gave up 0 bases and V 3 bases, and 8 bases lay outside the gene matches. The CDR3 is 17 amino acids. The CDR3 sequence is CASSIGQVFYSNQPQHF. In nucleotides, the CDR3 is TGTGCCAGTAGTATCGGACAGGTTTTCTATAGCAATCAGCCCCAGCATTTT.

The chain is built from TRBV2 and TRBJ2-2; 9 bases map to TRBD1. Trimming removed 2 bases from V and 4 bases from J; junction bases left unmatched: 8. The CDR3 contains 17 residues. Germline lookup yields CDR1 SNHLY and CDR2 FYNNEI. The chain's CDR3 is CASSERGPDRGTGELFF. The CDR3 DNA reads TGTGCCAGCAGTGAAAGGGGGCCGGACAGGGGCACCGGGGAGCTGTTTTTT.

The rearrangement uses TRBV5-1 and TRBJ1-3; D is undetermined. With 1 base removed from V and 2 bases from J, the gap between germline ends came to 4 bases. Germline lookup yields CDR1 SGHRS and CDR2 YFSETQ. CDR3 length equals 13 residues. The CDR3 region has the DNA TGCGCCAGCAGCTTGACGGCTGGAAACACCATATATTTT. Translation gives CASSLTAGNTIYF.

This chain uses TRBV30 with TRBJ1-4; D is unclear. Germline lookup yields CDR1 GTSNPN and CDR2 SVGIG (reference sequence). This CDR3 spans 13 amino acids. Trimming removed 1 base from V and 8 bases from J, with 11 bases in between. CDR3 sequence: CAWSAQQWEKLFF. CDR3 nucleotide sequence: TGTGCCTGGAGTGCCCAACAATGGGAAAAACTGTTTTTT.